The 21 T cell receptor beta chains below were found in one sample sequenced in a study of Ad26.COV2.S vaccination and SARS-CoV-2 variants. Generated by immunoSEQ multiplex PCR, the TCRdb table keeps only in-frame clones and is missing some. The repertoire includes 300,000 to 450,000 clones, about 90% of them detected once, and about 3.8% sits in the top ten. Sequencing was performed on peripheral blood, taken after recovery from COVID-19. Receptor source: a human donor who had recovered from COVID-19.

The chain couples TRBV5-1 to TRBJ2-5; D is unresolved. V lost 5 bases and J 5 bases, leaving 16 bases between the germline ends. Germline V CDR1 and CDR2: SGHRS, YFSETQ. The CDR3 is made up of 14 amino acids. The CDR3 sequence is CASSNAHMWETQYF. The CDR3, as DNA: TGCGCCAGCAGTAACGCACACATGTGGGAGACCCAGTACTTC.

The chain is built from TRBV5-8 and TRBJ2-7, with D maybe TRBD1 (6 bases). This CDR3 comprises 15 residues. Germline V gives CDR1 SGHTS, CDR2 YDEGEE. Trimming pared 2 bases from V and 3 bases from J, leaving 15 bases between. In DNA, the CDR3 is TGTGCCAGCAGCTTAAGTCAGGGGTCTGACTACGAGCAGTACTTC. It yields the protein CASSLSQGSDYEQYF.

The chain carries TRBV11-2 and TRBJ2-3, with D possibly matching TRBD1 (5 bases). The CDR3 is 14 residues long. Trimming took off 5 bases at V and 5 bases at J, with 14 bases between the two ends. Germline V CDR1 and CDR2: SGHAT, FQNNGV. CDR3 protein: CASSRTQGLDTQYF. DNA of the CDR3: TGTGCCAGCAGCCGTACCCAGGGTTTAGATACGCAGTATTTT.

Worth noting for this clone: At the DNA level, this CDR3 is encoded by other sequences in the same sample as well. The chain joins TRBV5-1 to TRBJ2-3; possibly TRBD2 for D (7 bases). The CDR3 contains 14 residues. Trimming left V 2 bases short and J 4 bases short, with 11 bases between. Germline values: CDR1 SGHRS, CDR2 YFSETQ. This CDR3 is CASSFGGAADTQYF. The CDR3 DNA follows: TGCGCCAGCAGCTTTGGGGGGGCCGCAGATACGCAGTATTTT.

The genes are TRBV6-1 and TRBJ2-4, with 7 bases matching TRBD2. J gave up 1 base and V 4 bases, and 10 bases lay outside the gene matches. The germline CDR1 and CDR2 sequences are MNHNS and SASEGT. The CDR3 length is 17 residues. In DNA form, the CDR3 reads TGTGCCAGCAGTGCGATGACTAGCTCATCGGCCAAAAACATTCAGTACTTC. It codes for CASSAMTSSSAKNIQYF.

This chain links TRBV7-9 with TRBJ2-2; 10 positions agree with TRBD2. Trimming at V came to 5 bases and at J to 1 base, leaving 7 bases not matched to a gene. The germline V gene has CDR1 SEHNR and CDR2 FQNEAQ (reference sequence). CDR3 size: 17 residues. CDR3 region: CASSGPGLAKNTGELFF. The CDR3 DNA reads TGTGCCAGCAGCGGACCGGGACTAGCGAAGAACACCGGGGAGCTGTTTTTT. Combining the CDR3 with reference TRBV7-9 and TRBJ2-2 gives the whole variable domain DTGVSQNPRHKITKRGQNVTFRCDPISEHNRLYWYRQTLGQGPEFLTYFQNEAQLEKSRLLSDRFSAERPKGSFSTLEIQRTEQGDSAMYLCASSGPGLAKNTGELFFGEGSRLTVL.

The chain couples TRBV5-4 to TRBJ1-4, with a tentative D call TRBD1 (5 bases). The CDR3 is 15 amino acids. With 5 bases removed from V and 4 bases from J, the gap between germline ends came to 15 bases. The germline V gene has CDR1 SGHNT and CDR2 YYREEE (reference sequence). The CDR3, as DNA: TGTGCCAGCAGTTCCGGGGCGCCCGGTAATGAAAAACTGTTTTTT. Its translation: CASSSGAPGNEKLFF.

The rearrangement links TRBV7-2 to TRBJ2-4, with D perhaps TRBD2 (7 bases). The CDR3 totals 13 residues. Germline CDR1 is SGHTA and CDR2 is FQGNSA. V was cut by 10 bases and J by 9 bases, with 19 bases left in between. In DNA form, the CDR3 reads TGTGCCAACGGTGGAGGAGGGGGGGCCATTCAGTACTTC. This gives the protein CANGGGGGAIQYF. Complete variable domain (other parts from reference TRBV7-2 and TRBJ2-4): GAGVSQSPSNKVTEKGKDVELRCDPISGHTALYWYRQSLGQGLEFLIYFQGNSAPDKSGLPSDRFSAERTGGSVSTLTIQRTQQEDSAVYLCANGGGGGAIQYFGAGTRLSVL.

This chain connects TRBV19 to TRBJ2-7; D is ambiguous. This CDR3 has 13 amino acids. The V gene's germline CDR1 is LNHDA and CDR2 SQIVND (reference sequence). V dropped 0 bases and J dropped 4 bases, with 7 bases sitting between them. CDR3 nucleotide sequence: TGTGCCAGTAGTATAGATGGGTGGTACGAGCAGTACTTC. As protein: CASSIDGWYEQYF.

The chain couples TRBV11-2 to TRBJ2-2; 8 bases align to TRBD1. In germline, CDR1 is SGHAT, CDR2 FQNNGV. J was trimmed by 4 bases and V by 8 bases; bases with no gene match: 6. CDR3 length: 14 residues. The CDR3 DNA follows: TGTGCCAGCTTTGCAGGGGGCCGCACCGGGGAGCTGTTTTTT. It specifies CASFAGGRTGELFF.

The chain couples TRBV19 to TRBJ1-6, with TRBD1 as a possible D gene (5 bases). Germline lookup yields CDR1 LNHDA and CDR2 SQIVND (reference sequence). This CDR3 contains 14 residues. V was cut by 2 bases and J by 7 bases, with 9 bases left in between. CDR3: CASSILQENSPLHF. CDR3 nucleotide sequence: TGTGCCAGTAGTATACTACAGGAGAATTCACCCCTCCACTTT.

The rearrangement joins TRBV11-2 to TRBJ2-7; tentative D call: TRBD2 (6 bases). CDR1 SGHAT and CDR2 FQNNGV come from the germline V gene. The CDR3 length is 14 residues. Deletions cut 5 bases from V and 3 bases from J, with 14 bases between. CDR3 loop: CASSPGSFGYEQYF. As DNA, the CDR3 is TGTGCCAGCAGCCCCGGGAGCTTTGGCTACGAGCAGTACTTC.

This clone was seen a single time. This chain connects TRBV5-4 to TRBJ2-7, with TRBD2 matching 7 bases. The CDR3 loop spans 15 amino acids. With V trimmed by 2 bases and J by 3 bases, 8 bases remained unmatched. Per germline, CDR1 SGHNT and CDR2 YYREEE (reference sequence). Here the CDR3 DNA reads TGTGCCAGCAGCTTCGCGGGAGCGCCGGACTACGAGCAGTACTTC. This codes for CASSFAGAPDYEQYF. The variable domain in full, with the rest retrieved from reference TRBV5-4 and TRBJ2-7, is ETGVTQSPTHLIKTRGQQVTLRCSSQSGHNTVSWYQQALGQGPQFIFQYYREEENGRGNFPPRFSGLQFPNYSSELNVNALELDDSALYLCASSFAGAPDYEQYFGPGTRLTVT.

The rearrangement links TRBV3-1 (or the pseudogene TRBV3-2) to TRBJ1-5; 7 bases are shared with TRBD1. The CDR3 spans 15 residues. Germline V CDR1 and CDR2: LGHDT, YNNKEL (reference sequence). With 3 bases clipped from V and 0 bases from J, the junction kept 2 bases outside the gene matches. CDR3 nucleotide sequence: TGTGCCAGCAGCCAGGGACAGATTAGCAATCAGCCCCAGCATTTT. As protein: CASSQGQISNQPQHF.

The rearrangement uses TRBV5-1 and TRBJ2-5; the D is unclear. Germline V lookup: CDR1 SGHRS, CDR2 YFSETQ. V was cut by 4 bases and J by 5 bases, with 15 bases left in between. CDR3 size: 14 residues. DNA for the CDR3: TGCGCCAGCAGCCCCGACAAGTCAACGGAGACCCAGTACTTC. Its translation: CASSPDKSTETQYF.

V is TRBV15 and J is TRBJ1-1; 12 positions match TRBD1. The CDR3 is made up of 14 amino acids. Germline assignment: CDR1 LNHNV and CDR2 YYDKDF (reference sequence). V was clipped by 3 bases and J by 5 bases; unmatched bases: 1. Written as DNA, the CDR3 is TGTGCCACCAGCAGGGGACAGGGGGCAACTGAAGCTTTCTTT. Its protein is CATSRGQGATEAFF.

V and J are TRBV12-5 and TRBJ1-1, with 8 bases aligning to TRBD1. Trimming removed 7 bases from V and 1 base from J; junction bases left unmatched: 11. Germline-derived CDR1 and CDR2 are LGHNT and FRNRAP. This CDR3 is 16 amino acids long. CDR3 sequence (DNA): TGTGCTAGTGATACTACAGGGGGGCTGGAGAACACTGAAGCTTTCTTT. As protein: CASDTTGGLENTEAFF. The variable domain in full, with the rest retrieved from reference TRBV12-5 and TRBJ1-1, is DARVTQTPRHKVTEMGQEVTMRCQPILGHNTVFWYRQTMMQGLELLAYFRNRAPLDDSGMPKDRFSAEMPDATLATLKIQPSEPRDSAVYFCASDTTGGLENTEAFFGQGTRLTVV.

V and J are TRBV9 and TRBJ2-2; 8 positions match TRBD1. The CDR3 has 16 amino acids. The trim removed 3 bases at V and 2 bases at J, leaving 6 bases unmatched. Germline-derived CDR1 and CDR2 are SGDLS and YYNGEE. CDR3 sequence reads: CASSAGQGINTGELFF. The CDR3 DNA follows: TGTGCCAGCAGCGCCGGACAGGGCATTAACACCGGGGAGCTGTTTTTT.

This clone was counted only a few times. The gene calls are TRBV18 and TRBJ1-1; D is possibly TRBD1 (6 bases). Germline V gives CDR1 KGHSH, CDR2 LQKENI. Trimming stripped 2 bases from V and 1 base from J, with 8 bases between. CDR3 size: 14 residues. CDR3 residues: CASSPGGQNTEAFF. CDR3 coding DNA: TGTGCCAGCTCACCAGGGGGGCAGAACACTGAAGCTTTCTTT.

The chain is built from TRBV24-1 and TRBJ2-7, with D perhaps assigned TRBD1 or TRBD2 (6 bases each). In germline, CDR1 is KGHDR, CDR2 SFDVKD. Deletions cut 7 bases from V and 0 bases from J, with 18 bases between. This CDR3 has 16 residues. The CDR3 nucleotides are TGTGCCACCAGACCTCGGGGGCAGCAGAGCTCCTACGAGCAGTACTTC. Amino acids: CATRPRGQQSSYEQYF.

This clone was recorded once. In nucleotides, the CDR3 is TGCGCCAGCAGCTTGTTCTTGGGCCTCTCCTACGAGCAGTACTTC. Translating it yields CASSLFLGLSYEQYF. J is TRBJ2-7 and V is TRBV5-1; D call uncertain. CDR1 and CDR2 (germline): SGHRS, YFSETQ. The V end was cut by 1 base, the J end by 0 bases, with 11 bases between. CDR3 length: 15 residues.